This note documents a single T cell receptor beta chain sequence. Its antigen target is currently unknown. No per-base quality is available; no much larger clone lies one base away. This sample is part of a study of response to subunit inactivated influenza vaccine (dated 2018 in TCRdb). As for the study more broadly: The study used deep quantitative T cell receptor repertoire profiling to track responses to a trivalent subunit inactivated influenza vaccine.

Broader findings and caveats from the paper: According to the authors, only a limited number of new T cells may be recruited by each seasonal influenza vaccination.

Receptors were amplified or captured by RT-PCR. Sequencing used an Illumina HiSeq 2500. TCRdb redid the processing of the public reads, applying fastp at Q25 and MiXCR, and retained in-frame beta chains. Rows are unified per CDR3 protein, each entry keeping the most common DNA and genes. The table for this sample lists almost 250,000 distinct CDR3 sequences; 9% to 15% of them were counted only once. Roughly 7.7% of the sample rests with the top ten. There are 16 amino acids in the CDR3, from cysteine to phenylalanine inclusive. Just CDR3 DNA is preserved here, 48 bases in frame from base 1. V loses 2 bases, J loses 5 bases, and the germline ends lie 16 bases apart.

This TCR came from a man aged 50 or older who received an inactivated influenza vaccine. Donor details come from another sample of the same person, matched by shared clones. This sequence uses TRBV23-1 and TRBJ2-1; perhaps TRBD1 is the D gene, with 5 bases matching. TRBV23-1 is treated as an ORF (open reading frame) with a function not yet certain. Material: non-naive T cells sorted from PBMCs, obtained around two weeks before vaccination. The sample's cell subset or site label, decoded: memory T cell fraction. For the CDR3, the sequence is CASSQNTQGRDNEQFF. The DNA sequence is as follows: TGCGCCAGCAGTCAAAATACCCAGGGTAGGGACAATGAGCAGTTCTTC.